Below, 26 T cell receptor beta chains from the same sample are listed, as sequenced in a study of T cells in localized non-small cell lung cancer. Only in-frame clones appear in the TCRdb table, and some are missing; sequencing was by immunoSEQ multiplex PCR. In the table there are tens of thousands of clones, 92% of which are singletons. The sequencing here drew on peripheral blood, taken before any cancer treatment. These receptors were obtained from a female donor at least 60 years old with stage I lung adenocarcinoma.

The count of this clone is one. The V and J genes are TRBV6-1 and TRBJ1-2; perhaps TRBD1 as D (5 bases). V was pared by 0 bases and J by 7 bases, with 9 bases between. Germline V gene data show CDR1 as MNHNS and CDR2 as SASEGT. The CDR3 consists of 13 residues. CDR3 region: CASSEAPGGGYTF. The CDR3 nucleotides are TGTGCCAGCAGTGAAGCGCCGGGGGGTGGCTACACCTTC.

CDR3 region: CASSGQGFAGNTIYF. The CDR3 coding sequence is TGTGCCAGCAGTGGACAGGGGTTCGCGGGAAACACCATATATTTT. The chain has TRBV6-1 and TRBJ1-3; 8 positions match TRBD1. Germline loops: CDR1 MNHNS, CDR2 SASEGT. The CDR3 spans 15 residues. V dropped 4 bases and J dropped 4; count of bases not matched to a gene: 6.

This chain connects TRBV2 to TRBJ1-4, with D hard to call. Germline V CDR1 and CDR2: SNHLY, FYNNEI. The CDR3 is 12 amino acids. Trimming stripped 2 bases from V and 8 bases from J, with 6 bases between. The CDR3: CASSEQTEKLFF. The CDR3 DNA reads as TGTGCCAGCAGTGAACAGACGGAAAAACTGTTTTTT.

J is TRBJ2-1 and V is TRBV7-9; 7 bases are shared with TRBD1. Germline V gene lookup returns CDR1 SEHNR and CDR2 FQNEAQ (reference sequence). The CDR3 totals 14 residues. After removal of 6 bases from V and 9 bases from J, the junction contained 11 bases not matched to a gene. The DNA for the CDR3 is TGTGCCAGCAGGTTCTCCGGGACAGAGGGTGAGCAGTTCTTC. Its protein is CASRFSGTEGEQFF.

This sequence joins TRBV5-1 and TRBJ1-5; 8 bases map to TRBD1. The V gene end was trimmed by 1 base and the J gene end by 2 bases; junction bases not matched to a gene: 5. CDR3 size: 16 residues. The germline gives CDR1 SGHRS, CDR2 YFSETQ. The CDR3 sequence is CASSLTGGKGNQPQHF. The CDR3 coding sequence is TGCGCCAGCAGCTTGACAGGGGGGAAAGGCAATCAGCCCCAGCATTTT.

The gene calls are TRBV9 and TRBJ2-5; unclear D gene. The CDR3 is 12 amino acids. Germline V lookup: CDR1 SGDLS, CDR2 YYNGEE. Trimming stripped 4 bases from V and 5 bases from J, with 9 bases between. DNA of the CDR3: TGTGCCAGCAGCACGCCGAGGGAGACCCAGTACTTC. Amino acids: CASSTPRETQYF.

In its sample, this clone was seen once. The rearrangement links TRBV7-3 to TRBJ2-2, with D hard to call. CDR3 size: 16 residues. V gave up 1 base and J gave up 3 bases, with 12 bases separating them. Germline loops: CDR1 SGHTA, CDR2 FQGTGA. CDR3 nucleotide sequence: TGTGCCAGCAGCTTAAGGTGGGTAGTAGACACCGGGGAGCTGTTTTTT. This sequence encodes CASSLRWVVDTGELFF. The entire variable domain, with the rest obtained from reference TRBV7-3 and TRBJ2-2, is as follows: GAGVSQTPSNKVTEKGKYVELRCDPISGHTALYWYRQSLGQGPEFLIYFQGTGAADDSGLPNDRFFAVRPEGSVSTLKIQRTERGDSAVYLCASSLRWVVDTGELFFGEGSRLTVL.

This sequence joins TRBV12-5 and TRBJ1-1, with D tentatively TRBD1 (6 bases). The germline gives CDR1 LGHNT, CDR2 FRNRAP. V lost 2 bases and J 1 base, leaving 11 bases between the germline ends. The CDR3 runs to 15 residues. In DNA form, the CDR3 reads TGTGCTAGTGGTTTGTGGACAGCCCGGAACACTGAAGCTTTCTTT. Its translation is CASGLWTARNTEAFF.

The chain couples TRBV11-3 to TRBJ2-3; D uncertain. V dropped 8 bases and J dropped 1 base, with 10 bases sitting between them. The CDR3 has 13 residues. Germline values: CDR1 SGHNT, CDR2 YENEEA. This chain's CDR3 is CASGRRGTDTQYF. CDR3 DNA sequence: TGTGCCAGCGGACGTAGAGGCACAGATACGCAGTATTTT.

The rearrangement links TRBV5-1 to TRBJ1-2, with D possibly matching TRBD1 (5 bases). The CDR3 is 13 residues long. Trimming removed 0 bases at V and 6 bases at J, with 9 bases between. The germline V gene encodes CDR1 SGHRS and CDR2 YFSETQ. The CDR3 loop is CASSLVVGDGYTF. CDR3 DNA sequence: TGCGCCAGCAGCTTGGTGGTGGGGGATGGCTACACCTTC.

This chain connects TRBV30 to TRBJ1-2, with D uncertain. The CDR3 consists of 15 residues. The V and J ends lost 0 bases and 0 bases respectively, with 11 bases between them. In germline, CDR1 is GTSNPN, CDR2 SVGIG (reference sequence). The chain's CDR3 is CAWSVSRIANYGYTF. The CDR3 DNA reads as TGTGCCTGGAGTGTAAGCCGGATTGCTAACTATGGCTACACCTTC.

For the CDR3, the DNA is TGTGCCCAACCGCGGGGGCGGGGGGTTGGCTACACCTTC. Amino acid sequence: CAQPRGRGVGYTF. The chain combines TRBV30 with TRBJ1-2, with D perhaps TRBD1 (6 bases). The V gene's germline CDR1 is GTSNPN and CDR2 SVGIG (reference sequence). The CDR3 loop spans 13 amino acids. The V end lost 8 bases, the J end lost 7 bases, and 20 bases lay between the germline ends.

The chain joins TRBV6-5 to TRBJ2-1, with D tentatively TRBD2 (7 bases). The CDR3 consists of 14 residues. CDR1 and CDR2 from the germline V gene are MNHEY and SVGAGI. The germline V and J ends were trimmed by 5 bases and 0 bases, with 8 bases remaining between them. In nucleotides, the CDR3 is TGTGCCAGCAGTGCGGGGGCCTCCTACAATGAGCAGTTCTTC. It codes for CASSAGASYNEQFF.

The V gene is TRBV4-3, the J gene TRBJ2-7, with 9 bases matching TRBD2. CDR3 length: 16 residues. CDR1 and CDR2 (germline): LGHNA, YSLEER. With 0 bases clipped from V and 3 bases from J, the junction kept 6 bases outside the gene matches. The CDR3 region has the DNA TGCGCCAGCAGCCAAGATTTGGCGGGGGGGTACTACGAGCAGTACTTC. Translated, it gives CASSQDLAGGYYEQYF.

The chain carries TRBV28 and TRBJ1-1; D gene unclear. V lost 3 bases, J lost 3 bases, and 11 bases lay in between. Germline V gene sequence: CDR1 MDHEN, CDR2 SYDVKM. The CDR3 covers 14 residues. CDR3 sequence (DNA): TGTGCCAGCAGTTTGAGAGGGAAATACACTGAAGCTTTCTTT. Translation gives CASSLRGKYTEAFF.

This chain links TRBV14 with TRBJ1-2; D perhaps matches TRBD1 (5 bases). Trimming shortened V by 1 base and J by 4 bases, and 10 bases separated the two germline ends. Germline CDR1 is SGHDN and CDR2 is FVKESK. This CDR3 spans 14 amino acids. As DNA, the CDR3 is TGTGCCAGCAGCCAAGTTCAGGGCCCCTATGGCTACACCTTC. Its translation is CASSQVQGPYGYTF.

The J gene is TRBJ1-5, the V gene TRBV18; TRBD1 is a possible D gene (6 bases). CDR3 length equals 14 residues. In germline, CDR1 is KGHSH, CDR2 LQKENI. The V end lost 4 bases, the J end lost 7 bases, and 14 bases lay between the germline ends. This CDR3 is CASSRQQGQQPQHF. CDR3 nucleotides: TGTGCCAGCTCACGACAACAGGGTCAGCAGCCCCAGCATTTT.

The chain uses TRBV6-6 and TRBJ1-2; no clear D. The CDR3 spans 13 residues. Germline values: CDR1 MNHNY, CDR2 SVGAGI (reference sequence). With 5 bases removed from V and 8 bases from J, the gap between germline ends came to 15 bases. CDR3 residues: CASSPGVTYGYTF. Written as DNA, the CDR3 is TGTGCCAGCAGTCCCGGGGTAACCTACGGCTACACCTTC.

The CDR3 nucleotides are TGTGCCAGCAGCTTAGCTCTCAATCAGCCCCAGCATTTT. Translating gives CASSLALNQPQHF. This chain joins TRBV11-2 and TRBJ1-5, with D unclear. The CDR3 is made up of 13 amino acids. Germline CDR1 is SGHAT and CDR2 is FQNNGV. V gave up 1 base and J gave up 3 bases, with 4 bases separating them.

The CDR3 region is CASRQGQGTYNEQFF. The CDR3 DNA is TGTGCCAGCAGACAGGGACAGGGGACTTACAATGAGCAGTTCTTC. This chain connects TRBV6-5 to TRBJ2-1, with TRBD1 matching over 10 bases. This CDR3 region has 15 residues. Germline CDR1 reads MNHEY; CDR2 reads SVGAGI. V lost 6 bases to trimming and J lost 4 bases; unmatched junction nucleotides: 6.

The chain carries TRBV15 and TRBJ2-7; a weak D match, TRBD2 (6 bases). The CDR3 contains 13 residues. V was pared by 5 bases and J by 1 base, with 9 bases between. Germline V gene lookup returns CDR1 LNHNV and CDR2 YYDKDF (reference sequence). CDR3 protein: CATSLGTSYEQYF. Written as DNA, the CDR3 is TGTGCCACCAGCCTTGGGACTTCCTACGAGCAGTACTTC. The variable domain in full, completed from reference TRBV15 and TRBJ2-7, reads DAMVIQNPRYQVTQFGKPVTLSCSQTLNHNVMYWYQQKSSQAPKLLFHYYDKDFNNEADTPDNFQSRRPNTSFCFLDIRSPGLGDTAMYLCATSLGTSYEQYFGPGTRLTVT.

The rearrangement joins TRBV15 to TRBJ2-2, with D uncertain. V was clipped by 1 base and J by 0 bases, with 9 bases between them. Germline loops: CDR1 LNHNV, CDR2 YYDKDF (reference sequence). The CDR3 is 16 residues long. CDR3 loop: CATSRGRHANTGELFF. CDR3 bases: TGTGCCACCAGCAGAGGCAGGCACGCGAACACCGGGGAGCTGTTTTTT.

The gene calls are TRBV30 and TRBJ1-6; no clear D. The V end lost 0 bases, the J end lost 5 bases, and 8 bases lay between the germline ends. CDR3 length: 14 amino acids. Germline V lookup: CDR1 GTSNPN, CDR2 SVGIG (reference sequence). CDR3 sequence reads: CAWSVNRDNSPLHF. CDR3 in DNA: TGTGCCTGGAGTGTAAATAGGGATAATTCACCCCTCCACTTT. Filled out from reference TRBV30 and TRBJ1-6, the complete variable domain reads SQTIHQWPATLVQPVGSPLSLECTVEGTSNPNLYWYRQAAGRGLQLLFYSVGIGQISSEVPQNLSASRPQDRQFILSSKKLLLSDSGFYLCAWSVNRDNSPLHFGNGTRLTVT.

The J gene is TRBJ1-1, the V gene TRBV19; 10 nucleotides agree with TRBD1. J was trimmed by 6 bases and V by 5 bases; bases with no gene match: 6. The germline V gene has CDR1 LNHDA and CDR2 SQIVND (reference sequence). The CDR3 totals 14 residues. CDR3 sequence: CASSLPGTGAEAFF. Written as DNA, the CDR3 is TGTGCCAGTAGTCTTCCCGGGACAGGGGCTGAAGCTTTCTTT.

The rearrangement joins TRBV30 to TRBJ2-7; a possible D gene is TRBD1 (6 bases). The CDR3 has 13 amino acids. Per the germline V gene, CDR1 is GTSNPN and CDR2 is SVGIG (reference sequence). The ends were cut back, 4 bases at V and 2 bases at J, with 12 bases in the middle. CDR3 in DNA: TGTGCCTGGACCCCGGACAGTCCCTACGAGCAGTACTTC. Residues: CAWTPDSPYEQYF.

The CDR3 region is CATKWGGKLGTDTQYF. For the CDR3, the DNA is TGTGCCACCAAATGGGGGGGGAAGCTGGGCACAGATACGCAGTATTTT. The rearrangement links TRBV19 to TRBJ2-3, with 7 positions matching TRBD2. The CDR3 consists of 16 residues. Germline-derived CDR1 and CDR2 are LNHDA and SQIVND (reference sequence). The J segment lost 1 base and the V segment lost 10 bases, leaving 14 bases of the junction unmatched.